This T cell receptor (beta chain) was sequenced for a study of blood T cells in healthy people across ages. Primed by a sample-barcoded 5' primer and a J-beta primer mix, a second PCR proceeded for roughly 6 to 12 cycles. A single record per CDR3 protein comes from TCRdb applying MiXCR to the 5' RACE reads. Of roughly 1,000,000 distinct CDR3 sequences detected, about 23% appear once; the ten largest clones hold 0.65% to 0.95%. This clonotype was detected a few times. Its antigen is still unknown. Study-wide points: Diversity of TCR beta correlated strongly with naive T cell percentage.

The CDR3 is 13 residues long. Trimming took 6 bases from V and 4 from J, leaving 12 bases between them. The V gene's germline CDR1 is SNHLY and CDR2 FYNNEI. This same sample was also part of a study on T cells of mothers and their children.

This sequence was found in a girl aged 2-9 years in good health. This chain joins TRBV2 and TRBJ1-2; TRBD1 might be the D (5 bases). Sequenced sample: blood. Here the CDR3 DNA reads TGTGCCAGCAGAATTACACAGGTCTATGGCTACACCTTC. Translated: CASRITQVYGYTF.